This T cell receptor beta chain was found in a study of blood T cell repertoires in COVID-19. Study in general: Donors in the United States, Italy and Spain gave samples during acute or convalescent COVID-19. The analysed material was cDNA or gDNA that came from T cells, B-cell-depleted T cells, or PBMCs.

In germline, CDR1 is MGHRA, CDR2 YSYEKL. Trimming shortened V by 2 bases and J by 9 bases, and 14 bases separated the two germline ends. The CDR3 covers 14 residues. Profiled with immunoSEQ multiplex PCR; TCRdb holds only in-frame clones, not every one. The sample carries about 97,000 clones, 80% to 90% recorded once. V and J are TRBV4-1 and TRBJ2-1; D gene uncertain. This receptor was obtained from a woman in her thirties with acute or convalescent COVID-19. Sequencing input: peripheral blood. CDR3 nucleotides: TGCGCCAGCAGCCAACGTAGCCCCCCCCCTGAGCAGTTCTTC. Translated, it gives CASSQRSPPPEQFF.